A selection of T cell receptor beta chains follows, all from one sample in a study of blood T cell repertoires in COVID-19. Produced via immunoSEQ multiplex PCR; TCRdb's table is partial and in-frame only. The sample has over 90,000 clones, about 89% seen once. The sample was peripheral blood. The receptors shown here come from a human donor in a cohort sampled during active COVID-19. Each CDR3 is given with its conserved first and last residue. The D gene is left open where the match is weak. Clone size appears in some rows only: once, few, many, or a class for an expanded clone.

J: TRBJ1-3
size: .
V: TRBV18
D: TRBD1
CDR3: CASSPGTGDTIYF
DNA: TGTGCCAGCTCACCAGGGACAGGGGACACCATATATTTT

J: TRBJ1-1
size: .
V: TRBV28
D: .
CDR3: CASSGAGGMGAFF
DNA: TGTGCCAGCAGTGGGGCGGGGGGCATGGGAGCTTTCTTT

J: TRBJ1-1
size: .
V: TRBV19
D: .
CDR3: CASSIARETEAFF
DNA: TGTGCCAGTAGTATAGCAAGAGAAACTGAAGCTTTCTTT

J: TRBJ2-1
size: .
V: TRBV28
D: .
CDR3: CAAGTGAPWQFF
DNA: TGTGCCGCCGGAACTGGGGCTCCCTGGCAGTTCTTC

J: TRBJ2-3
size: .
V: TRBV2
D: TRBD2
CDR3: CASAAGGISTDTQYF
DNA: TGTGCCAGCGCAGCCGGGGGGATTAGCACAGATACGCAGTATTTT

J: TRBJ1-2
size: .
V: TRBV19
D: .
CDR3: CASRAIYGYTF
DNA: TGTGCCAGTCGAGCGATATATGGCTACACCTTC

J: TRBJ2-5
size: few
V: TRBV5-5
D: TRBD1
CDR3: CASSGTDRGRFGETQYF
DNA: TGTGCCAGCAGCGGGACGGACAGGGGAAGGTTTGGGGAGACCCAGTACTTC

J: TRBJ1-1
size: .
V: TRBV4-1
D: .
CDR3: CASSLGQGTMNTEAFF
DNA: TGCGCCAGCAGCCTAGGCCAGGGGACCATGAACACTGAAGCTTTCTTT

J: TRBJ1-2
size: .
V: TRBV10-2
D: .
CDR3: CASGVNRDYGYTF
DNA: TGCGCCAGCGGTGTAAACAGGGACTATGGCTACACCTTC

J: TRBJ1-3
size: few
V: TRBV2
D: .
CDR3: CASSESGNTIYF
DNA: TGTGCCAGCAGTGAGAGTGGAAACACCATATATTTT

J: TRBJ2-3
size: .
V: TRBV3-1/TRBV3-2
D: TRBD1
CDR3: CASSQGQTGFSSDTQYF
DNA: TGTGCCAGCAGCCAAGGACAGACAGGGTTTTCCTCAGATACGCAGTATTTT

J: TRBJ2-2
size: .
V: TRBV4-1
D: TRBD1
CDR3: CASSQVGTANTGELFF
DNA: TGCGCCAGCAGCCAAGTGGGGACAGCGAACACCGGGGAGCTGTTTTTT

J: TRBJ1-2
size: .
V: TRBV27
D: TRBD1
CDR3: CASSLGTGDGYTF
DNA: TGTGCCAGCAGTTTAGGGACAGGGGATGGCTACACCTTC

J: TRBJ1-2
size: .
V: TRBV6-6
D: TRBD1
CDR3: CASSSLGQGNYGYTF
DNA: TGTGCCAGCAGTTCCCTCGGACAGGGGAACTATGGCTACACCTTC

J: TRBJ2-5
size: once
V: TRBV6-2/TRBV6-3
D: .
CDR3: CASSVPPGETQYF
DNA: TGTGCCAGCAGCGTACCCCCAGGAGAGACCCAGTACTTC

J: TRBJ2-1
size: .
V: TRBV5-4
D: TRBD1
CDR3: CASNPGQGALLGQFF
DNA: TGTGCCAGCAACCCGGGACAGGGGGCTCTGCTTGGGCAGTTCTTC

J: TRBJ2-2
size: once
V: TRBV4-3
D: TRBD1
CDR3: CASSQWTGGTGELFF
DNA: TGCGCCAGCAGCCAGTGGACAGGGGGGACCGGGGAGCTGTTTTTT

J: TRBJ2-3
size: .
V: TRBV5-1
D: TRBD2
CDR3: CASQPAGLSTDTQYF
DNA: TGCGCCAGCCAACCCGCGGGACTAAGCACAGATACGCAGTATTTT

J: TRBJ1-2
size: .
V: TRBV4-1
D: .
CDR3: CASSQDRRGYTF
DNA: TGCGCCAGCAGCCAAGATCGGAGGGGCTACACCTTC

J: TRBJ2-7
size: .
V: TRBV11-1
D: .
CDR3: CASSLGTVGPYEQYF
DNA: TGTGCCAGCAGCTTAGGTACGGTGGGGCCCTACGAGCAGTACTTC

J: TRBJ1-5
size: .
V: TRBV4-1
D: TRBD1
CDR3: CASSHPGGGNSNQPQHF
DNA: TGCGCCAGCAGCCACCCAGGGGGCGGCAATAGCAATCAGCCCCAGCATTTT

J: TRBJ1-6
size: .
V: TRBV3-1/TRBV3-2
D: TRBD1
CDR3: CASSQASGGSPLHF
DNA: TGTGCCAGCAGCCAAGCATCAGGGGGCTCACCCCTCCACTTT

J: TRBJ2-1
size: .
V: TRBV11-2
D: TRBD2
CDR3: CASSPTSGGSYNEQFF
DNA: TGTGCCAGCAGCCCTACTAGCGGGGGTTCCTACAATGAGCAGTTCTTC

J: TRBJ2-1
size: .
V: TRBV5-1
D: .
CDR3: CASSFRDEQFF
DNA: TGCGCCAGCAGCTTCAGGGATGAGCAGTTCTTC

J: TRBJ2-5
size: .
V: TRBV6-5
D: TRBD1
CDR3: CASRVGQGFETQYF
DNA: TGTGCCAGCAGAGTGGGACAGGGCTTCGAGACCCAGTACTTC

J: TRBJ2-2
size: .
V: TRBV30
D: .
CDR3: CAWSPPDGAIGELFF
DNA: TGTGCCTGGAGTCCCCCCGATGGGGCGATCGGGGAGCTGTTTTTT

J: TRBJ1-6
size: .
V: TRBV7-9
D: TRBD1
CDR3: CASSLGWSTRTGYSPLHF
DNA: TGTGCCAGCAGCTTAGGGTGGTCGACCAGGACAGGGTATTCACCCCTCCACTTT

J: TRBJ2-3
size: .
V: TRBV11-3
D: TRBD1
CDR3: CASSTGQTGDTQYF
DNA: TGTGCCAGCAGCACGGGACAGACGGGAGATACGCAGTATTTT

J: TRBJ2-5
size: .
V: TRBV11-2
D: TRBD2
CDR3: CASSLDRLAGAETQYF
DNA: TGTGCCAGCAGCTTAGATCGGCTAGCGGGGGCAGAGACCCAGTACTTC

J: TRBJ1-5
size: .
V: TRBV10-3
D: .
CDR3: CAISADGGVSQPQHF
DNA: TGTGCCATCAGCGCCGACGGGGGAGTAAGCCAGCCCCAGCATTTT

J: TRBJ2-1
size: .
V: TRBV6-5
D: TRBD1
CDR3: CASRGTGVSGEQFF
DNA: TGTGCCAGTCGTGGGACAGGGGTCTCAGGTGAGCAGTTCTTC

J: TRBJ1-1
size: .
V: TRBV7-9
D: TRBD1
CDR3: CASSSRGQGVAFF
DNA: TGTGCCAGCAGCTCCCGGGGACAGGGAGTGGCTTTCTTT

J: TRBJ1-4
size: .
V: TRBV21-1
D: .
CDR3: CASSKEGGAGEKLFF
DNA: TGTGCCAGCAGCAAAGAGGGAGGGGCGGGTGAAAAACTGTTTTTT

J: TRBJ2-1
size: .
V: TRBV5-1
D: .
CDR3: CASSLVSAGFSSYNEQFF
DNA: TGCGCCAGCAGCTTGGTGTCGGCGGGGTTTAGCTCCTACAATGAGCAGTTCTTC

J: TRBJ1-5
size: .
V: TRBV28
D: .
CDR3: CASILRMGGGNQPQHF
DNA: TGTGCCAGCATCCTAAGGATGGGAGGGGGCAATCAGCCCCAGCATTTT

J: TRBJ1-4
size: .
V: TRBV7-2
D: TRBD1
CDR3: CASSPGTDRGRRGLFF
DNA: TGTGCCAGCAGCCCAGGAACCGACAGGGGGCGTAGGGGACTGTTTTTT

J: TRBJ2-5
size: .
V: TRBV15
D: TRBD2
CDR3: CATSRGSLAGGQETQYF
DNA: TGTGCCACCAGCAGAGGGTCTCTGGCGGGGGGACAAGAGACCCAGTACTTC

J: TRBJ2-5
size: .
V: TRBV30
D: TRBD1
CDR3: CAWRDRGPAETQYF
DNA: TGTGCCTGGAGGGACAGGGGGCCGGCAGAGACCCAGTACTTC

J: TRBJ2-1
size: once
V: TRBV18
D: .
CDR3: CASSRLGYNEQFF
DNA: TGTGCCAGCTCACGACTAGGGTACAATGAGCAGTTCTTC

J: TRBJ1-3
size: .
V: TRBV30
D: TRBD1
CDR3: CAWSRTGDSGNTIYF
DNA: TGTGCCTGGAGTCGTACAGGGGACTCTGGAAACACCATATATTTT

J: TRBJ1-4
size: .
V: TRBV2
D: .
CDR3: CASQRREVEKLFF
DNA: TGTGCCAGCCAGCGCAGGGAGGTGGAAAAACTGTTTTTT

J: TRBJ1-1
size: .
V: TRBV5-1
D: .
CDR3: CASSLAPGGGAEAFF
DNA: TGCGCCAGCAGCTTAGCCCCTGGGGGAGGGGCTGAAGCTTTCTTT

J: TRBJ1-2
size: few
V: TRBV5-4
D: .
CDR3: CASSLRATNYGYTF
DNA: TGTGCCAGCAGCTTGAGAGCGACTAACTATGGCTACACCTTC

J: TRBJ2-1
size: .
V: TRBV6-1
D: .
CDR3: CASSDRSGTPKNKNNEQFF
DNA: TGTGCCAGCAGTGACAGGTCCGGGACACCAAAAAACAAAAACAATGAGCAGTTCTTC

J: TRBJ1-2
size: .
V: TRBV18
D: TRBD1
CDR3: CASSQDRELGGYTF
DNA: TGTGCCAGCTCACAAGACAGGGAGCTTGGAGGCTACACCTTC

J: TRBJ2-5
size: once
V: TRBV2
D: .
CDR3: CASNPGLLETQYF
DNA: TGTGCCAGCAACCCGGGACTCTTAGAGACCCAGTACTTC

J: TRBJ2-5
size: .
V: TRBV19
D: TRBD2
CDR3: CASSSGLGITRRHLEAQYF
DNA: TGTGCCAGTAGTAGCGGACTAGGAATTACGAGAAGGCATCTCGAGGCCCAGTACTTC

J: TRBJ2-2
size: .
V: TRBV7-2
D: TRBD2
CDR3: CASSPGGSLGGELFF
DNA: TGTGCCAGCAGTCCGGGGGGGTCTTTAGGCGGGGAGCTGTTTTTT

J: TRBJ1-3
size: .
V: TRBV18
D: .
CDR3: CASSRQDGNTIYF
DNA: TGTGCCAGCTCACGACAGGATGGGAACACCATATATTTT

J: TRBJ2-3
size: .
V: TRBV18
D: .
CDR3: CASSPLVGGGSDTQYF
DNA: TGTGCCAGCTCACCACTGGTCGGGGGAGGTTCAGATACGCAGTATTTT

J: TRBJ2-5
size: once
V: TRBV7-3
D: TRBD1
CDR3: CASSRRGGKQETQYF
DNA: TGTGCCAGCAGCCGAAGAGGGGGCAAACAAGAGACCCAGTACTTC

J: TRBJ2-5
size: .
V: TRBV11-2
D: .
CDR3: CASSLPGGLETQYF
DNA: TGTGCCAGCAGCTTGCCCGGGGGGCTAGAGACCCAGTACTTC

J: TRBJ2-5
size: .
V: TRBV12-1
D: .
CDR3: CASSSGTSGGMYQETQYF
DNA: TGTGCCAGCAGCTCCGGGACTAGCGGGGGGATGTACCAAGAGACCCAGTACTTC

J: TRBJ2-5
size: .
V: TRBV4-1
D: .
CDR3: CASSPVGGKETQYF
DNA: TGCGCCAGCAGCCCGGTTGGGGGGAAAGAGACCCAGTACTTC

J: TRBJ1-2
size: .
V: TRBV27
D: TRBD1
CDR3: CASSLQTGTLGGYTF
DNA: TGTGCCAGCAGTTTACAGACAGGGACTTTGGGTGGCTACACCTTC

J: TRBJ1-3
size: once
V: TRBV7-9
D: .
CDR3: CASRNPLVDTIYF
DNA: TGTGCCAGCAGGAATCCCCTAGTGGACACCATATATTTT

J: TRBJ1-4
size: few
V: TRBV19
D: TRBD1
CDR3: CASRPGQPNEKLFF
DNA: TGTGCCAGTAGGCCGGGACAGCCTAATGAAAAACTGTTTTTT

J: TRBJ1-5
size: .
V: TRBV6-2/TRBV6-3
D: TRBD1
CDR3: CASSQWTGRRAQPQHF
DNA: TGTGCCAGCAGTCAATGGACAGGCAGGCGGGCTCAGCCCCAGCATTTT

J: TRBJ2-3
size: once
V: TRBV4-2
D: .
CDR3: CASSQAGGHSDTQYF
DNA: TGTGCCAGCAGCCAAGCGGGTGGACACTCAGATACGCAGTATTTT